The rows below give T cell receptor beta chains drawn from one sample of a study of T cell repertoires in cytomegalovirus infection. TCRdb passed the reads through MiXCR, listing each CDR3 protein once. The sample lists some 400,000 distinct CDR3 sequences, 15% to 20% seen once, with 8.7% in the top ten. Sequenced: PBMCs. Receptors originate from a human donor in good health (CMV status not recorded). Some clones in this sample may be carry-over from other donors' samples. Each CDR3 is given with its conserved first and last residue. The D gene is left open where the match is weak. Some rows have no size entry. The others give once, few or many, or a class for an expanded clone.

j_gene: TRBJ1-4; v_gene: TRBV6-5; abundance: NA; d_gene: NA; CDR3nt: TGTGCCAGCAGTTACCCCGGGAGCGAAAAACTGTTTTTT; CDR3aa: CASSYPGSEKLFF
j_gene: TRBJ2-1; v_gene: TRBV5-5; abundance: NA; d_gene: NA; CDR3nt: TGTGCCAGCAGTCTTTTGTTCTCGGAGAATTACAATGAGCAGTTCTTC; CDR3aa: CASSLLFSENYNEQFF
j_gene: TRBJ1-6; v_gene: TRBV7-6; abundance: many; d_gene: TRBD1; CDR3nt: TGTGCCAGCAGCCGAAGGGGCAGGGGGTCGATTTCACCCCTCCACTTT; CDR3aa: CASSRRGRGSISPLHF
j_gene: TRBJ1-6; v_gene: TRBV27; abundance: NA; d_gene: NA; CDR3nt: TGTGCCAGCTGTTTATCACCGGACAGCGGGGGTTCACCCCTCCACTTT; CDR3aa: CASCLSPDSGGSPLHF
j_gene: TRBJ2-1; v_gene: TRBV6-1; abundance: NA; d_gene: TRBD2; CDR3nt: TGTGCCAGCAGTGAAGGTGCGGGAGGGCTACTCGGGGAGCAGTTCTTC; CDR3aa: CASSEGAGGLLGEQFF
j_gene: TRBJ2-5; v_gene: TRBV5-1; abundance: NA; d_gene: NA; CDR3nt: TGCGCCAGCAGCTTGTTACCGAGACAGCGCCAAGAGACCCAGTACTTC; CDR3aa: CASSLLPRQRQETQYF
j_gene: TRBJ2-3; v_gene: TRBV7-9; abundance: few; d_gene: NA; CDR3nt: TGTGCCAGCAGCTTAGCTAGGGGCGGCAGCACAGATACGCAGTATTTT; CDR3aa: CASSLARGGSTDTQYF
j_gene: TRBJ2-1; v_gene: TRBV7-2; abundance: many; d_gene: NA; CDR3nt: TGTGCCAGCAGCTTAGGCCAGGGGAGGCGGAATGAGCAGTTCTTC; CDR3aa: CASSLGQGRRNEQFF
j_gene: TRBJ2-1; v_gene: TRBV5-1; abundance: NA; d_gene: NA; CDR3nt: TGCGCCAGCAGCCCTACCACAGGGTCCAATGAGCAGTTCTTC; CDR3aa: CASSPTTGSNEQFF
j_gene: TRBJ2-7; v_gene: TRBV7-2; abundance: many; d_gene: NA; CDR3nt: TGTGCCAGCAGCGAAGACACAGCCGAGCAGTACTTC; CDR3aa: CASSEDTAEQYF
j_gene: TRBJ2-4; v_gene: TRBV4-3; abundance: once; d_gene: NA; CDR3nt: TGCGCCAGCAGCCAAGAACCCCTAGGGAACATTCAGTACTTC; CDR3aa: CASSQEPLGNIQYF
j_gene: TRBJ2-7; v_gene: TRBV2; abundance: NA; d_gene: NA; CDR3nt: TGTGCCAGCAGTTCACGGGACTACGAGCAGTACTTC; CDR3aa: CASSSRDYEQYF
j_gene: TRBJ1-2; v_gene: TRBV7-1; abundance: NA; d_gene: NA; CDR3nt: TGTGCCACCGAGACCGGGACAAATAACTATGGCTACACCTTC; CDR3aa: CATETGTNNYGYTF
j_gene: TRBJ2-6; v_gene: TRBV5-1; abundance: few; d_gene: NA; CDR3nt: TGCGCCAGCAGCTTGAGGCCAGGGAGCGGGGCCAACGTCCTGACTTTC; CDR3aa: CASSLRPGSGANVLTF
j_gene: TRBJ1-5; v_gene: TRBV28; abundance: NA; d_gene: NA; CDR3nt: TGTGCCAGCAGTTTGGGGCCCACGAGCAATCAGCCCCAGCATTTT; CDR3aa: CASSLGPTSNQPQHF
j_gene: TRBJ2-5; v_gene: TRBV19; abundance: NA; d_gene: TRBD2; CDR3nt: TGTGCCAGTAGTAGCCGTGCTCTAGCGGGAGAAGGGGAGACCCAGTACTTC; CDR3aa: CASSSRALAGEGETQYF
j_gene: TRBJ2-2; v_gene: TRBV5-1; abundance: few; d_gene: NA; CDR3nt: TGCGCCACCTCGGAAGGTTTCGTTACCGGGGAGCTGTTTTTT; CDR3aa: CATSEGFVTGELFF
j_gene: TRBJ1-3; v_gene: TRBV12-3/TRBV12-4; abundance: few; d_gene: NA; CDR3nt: TGTGCCAGCAGTCCCACAGGCCTCTCTGGAAACACCATATATTTT; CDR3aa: CASSPTGLSGNTIYF
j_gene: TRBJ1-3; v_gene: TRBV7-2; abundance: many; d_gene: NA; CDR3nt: TGTGCCAGCAGCCCGGATTCCAACTCTGGAAACACCATATATTTT; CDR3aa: CASSPDSNSGNTIYF
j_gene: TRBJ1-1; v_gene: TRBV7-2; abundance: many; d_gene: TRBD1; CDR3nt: TGTGCCAGCAGCTTATCCGGGACAGGGAACACTGAAGCTTTCTTT; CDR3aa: CASSLSGTGNTEAFF
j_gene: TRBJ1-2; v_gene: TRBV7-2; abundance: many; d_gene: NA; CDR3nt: TGTGCCAGCAGCTTCATCCAGGACACCTACTATGGCTACACCTTC; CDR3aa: CASSFIQDTYYGYTF
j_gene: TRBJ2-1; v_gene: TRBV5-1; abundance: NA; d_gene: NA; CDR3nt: TGCGCCAGCAGCCTACAGGAGTTCTACAATGAGCAGTTCTTC; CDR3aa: CASSLQEFYNEQFF
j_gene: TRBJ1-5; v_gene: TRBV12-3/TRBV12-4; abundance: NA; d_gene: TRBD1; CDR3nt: TGTGCCAGCGGGACAGGTAGGGATCAGCCCCAGCATTTT; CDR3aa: CASGTGRDQPQHF
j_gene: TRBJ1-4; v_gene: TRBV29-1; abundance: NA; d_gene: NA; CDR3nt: TGCAGCGCACAATCCGGAACGTATGAAAAACTGTTTTTT; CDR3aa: CSAQSGTYEKLFF
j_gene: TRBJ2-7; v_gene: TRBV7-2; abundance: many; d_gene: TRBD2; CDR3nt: TGTGCCAGCAGCTTATATGTGTCTAGCGGGTACTACGAGCAGTACTTC; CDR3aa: CASSLYVSSGYYEQYF
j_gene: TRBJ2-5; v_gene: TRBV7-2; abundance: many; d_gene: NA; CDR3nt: TGTGCCAGCAGCTTAGAATTAGGGGAGACCCAGTACTTC; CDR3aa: CASSLELGETQYF
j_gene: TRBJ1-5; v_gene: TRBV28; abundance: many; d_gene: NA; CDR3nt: TGTGCCAGCAGCCACCGAGGGGTAGGTCAGCCCCAGCATTTT; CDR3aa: CASSHRGVGQPQHF
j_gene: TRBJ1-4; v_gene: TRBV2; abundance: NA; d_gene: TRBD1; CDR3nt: TGTGCCAGCAGTGAATCGGCTGAGACCAGGGGGCATGAAAAACTGTTTTTT; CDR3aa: CASSESAETRGHEKLFF
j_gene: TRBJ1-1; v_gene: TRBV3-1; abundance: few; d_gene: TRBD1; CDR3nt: TGTGCCAGCAGCTACAGACAGGGAACTGAAGCTTTCTTT; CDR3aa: CASSYRQGTEAFF
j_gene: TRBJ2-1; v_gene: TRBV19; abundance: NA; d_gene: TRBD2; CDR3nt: TGTGCCAGTAGTATAGGACTAGCGGTCGGGGATGAGCAGTTCTTC; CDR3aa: CASSIGLAVGDEQFF
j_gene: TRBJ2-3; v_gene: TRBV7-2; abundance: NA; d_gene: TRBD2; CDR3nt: TGTGCCAGCAGCTTGACGACTAGCGGGAGGACCGGCACAGATACGCAGTATTTT; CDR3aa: CASSLTTSGRTGTDTQYF
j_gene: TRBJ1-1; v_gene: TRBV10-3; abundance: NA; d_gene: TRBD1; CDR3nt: TGTGCCATCAGGACAGGGAGCGTTGGTGAAGCTTTCTTT; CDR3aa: CAIRTGSVGEAFF
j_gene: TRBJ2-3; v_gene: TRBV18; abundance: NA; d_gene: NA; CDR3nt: TGTGCCAGCTCACCTACAAACCTAGATACGCAGTATTTT; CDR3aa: CASSPTNLDTQYF
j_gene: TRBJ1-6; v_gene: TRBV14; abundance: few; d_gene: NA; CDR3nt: TGTGCCAGCAGCCAGACCCGGATCCTCTCACCCCTCCACTTT; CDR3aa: CASSQTRILSPLHF
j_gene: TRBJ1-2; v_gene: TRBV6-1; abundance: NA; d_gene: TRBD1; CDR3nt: TGTGCCAGCAGTGTGACAGGGGACTATGGCTACACCTTC; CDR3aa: CASSVTGDYGYTF
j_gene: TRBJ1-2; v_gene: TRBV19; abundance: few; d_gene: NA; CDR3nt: TGTGCCAGTAGTTCGGGCGGAGCTAACTATGGCTACACCTTC; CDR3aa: CASSSGGANYGYTF
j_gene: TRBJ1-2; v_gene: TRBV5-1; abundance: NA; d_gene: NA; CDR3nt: TGCGCCAGCAGCTTGGAGGGGGTGGCTAACTATGGCTACACCTTC; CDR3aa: CASSLEGVANYGYTF
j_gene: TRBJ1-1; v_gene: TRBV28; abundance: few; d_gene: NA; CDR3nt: TGTGCCAGCAGTTCACCCCAGGGGCGGGGAACGAACACTGAAGCTTTCTTT; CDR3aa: CASSSPQGRGTNTEAFF
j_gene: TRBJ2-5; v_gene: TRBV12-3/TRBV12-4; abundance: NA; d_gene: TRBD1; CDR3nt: TGTGCCAGCAGCCCGACCGACAGGGCAGAGACCCAGTACTTC; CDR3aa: CASSPTDRAETQYF
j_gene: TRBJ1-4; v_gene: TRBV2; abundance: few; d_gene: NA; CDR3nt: TGTGCCAGCAGTGAACCCCAAACACGAACTAATGAAAAACTGTTTTTT; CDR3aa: CASSEPQTRTNEKLFF
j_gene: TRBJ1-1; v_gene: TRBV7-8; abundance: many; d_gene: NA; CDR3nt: TGTGCCAGCAGCTTAAATACAGGGAGGGTTGAAGCTTTCTTT; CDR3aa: CASSLNTGRVEAFF
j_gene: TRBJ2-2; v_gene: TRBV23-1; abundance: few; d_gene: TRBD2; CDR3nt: TGCGCCAGCAGTCATAATAGCGGGAGGATCAACACCGGGGAGCTGTTTTTT; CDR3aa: CASSHNSGRINTGELFF
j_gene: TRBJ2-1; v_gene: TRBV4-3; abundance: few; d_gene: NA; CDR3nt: TGCGCCAGCAGCCAAGATGTACGACAGTACAATGAGCAGTTCTTC; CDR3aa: CASSQDVRQYNEQFF
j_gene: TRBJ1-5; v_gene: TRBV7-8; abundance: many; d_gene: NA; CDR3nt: TGTGCCAGCAGCTGGAGCAATCAGCCCCAGCATTTT; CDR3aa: CASSWSNQPQHF
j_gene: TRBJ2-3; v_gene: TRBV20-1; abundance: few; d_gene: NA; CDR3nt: TGCAGTGCTCAACAATTGACTAGTAGCACAGATACGCAGTATTTT; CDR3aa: CSAQQLTSSTDTQYF
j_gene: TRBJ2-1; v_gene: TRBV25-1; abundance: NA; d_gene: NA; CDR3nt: TGTGCCAGCCGTGAGTCGAGGCGCGGTGAGCAGTTCTTC; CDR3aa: CASRESRRGEQFF
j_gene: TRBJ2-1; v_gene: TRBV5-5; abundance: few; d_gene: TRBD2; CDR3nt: TGTGCCAGCAGCTCCAGCGGGATATACTCCTACAATGAGCAGTTCTTC; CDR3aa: CASSSSGIYSYNEQFF
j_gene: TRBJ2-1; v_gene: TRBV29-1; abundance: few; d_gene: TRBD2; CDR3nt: TGCAGCGCAAGCGGGGGGATCTACAATGAGCAGTTCTTC; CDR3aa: CSASGGIYNEQFF
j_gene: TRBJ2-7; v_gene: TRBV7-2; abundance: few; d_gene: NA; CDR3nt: TGTGCCAGCAGCTCTTGGGCCGTTCCTGGGGGGAGCAGACGCGAGCAGTACTTC; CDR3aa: CASSSWAVPGGSRREQYF
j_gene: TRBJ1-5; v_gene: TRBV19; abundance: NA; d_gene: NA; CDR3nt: TGTGCCAGTAGCCGCGATCACAAAGATCAGCCCCAGCATTTT; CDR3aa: CASSRDHKDQPQHF
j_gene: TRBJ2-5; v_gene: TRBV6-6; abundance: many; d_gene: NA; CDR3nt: TGTGCCAGCAGCCACACCACTTTTCCTGTGGAGACCCAGTACTTC; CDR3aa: CASSHTTFPVETQYF
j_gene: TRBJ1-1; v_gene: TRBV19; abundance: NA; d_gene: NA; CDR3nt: TGTGCCAGTAGTATAAAACCGGGGCTCGAGACTGAAGCTTTCTTT; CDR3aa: CASSIKPGLETEAFF
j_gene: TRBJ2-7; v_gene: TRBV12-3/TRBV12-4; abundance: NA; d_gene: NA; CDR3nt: TGTGCCAGCAGCCCGACATTGGACAGCAATACCTACGAGCAGTACTTC; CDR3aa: CASSPTLDSNTYEQYF
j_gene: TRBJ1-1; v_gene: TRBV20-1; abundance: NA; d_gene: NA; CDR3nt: TGCAGTGCTCCTCGTAAGGGCACTGAAGCTTTCTTT; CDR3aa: CSAPRKGTEAFF
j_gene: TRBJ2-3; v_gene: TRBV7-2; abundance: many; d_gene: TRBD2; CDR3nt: TGTGCCAGCAGCGGCAGACTAGCGGGCACAGATACGCAGTATTTT; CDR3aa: CASSGRLAGTDTQYF
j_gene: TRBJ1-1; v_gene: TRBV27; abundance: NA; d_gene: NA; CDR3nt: TGTGCCAGCAGTCCCCGCGCCAGGGTTATGAGGACTGAAGCTTTCTTT; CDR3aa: CASSPRARVMRTEAFF
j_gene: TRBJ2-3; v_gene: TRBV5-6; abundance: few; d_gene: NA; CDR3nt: TGTGCCAGCAGCTCGGCATCGGCAGATACGCAGTATTTT; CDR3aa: CASSSASADTQYF
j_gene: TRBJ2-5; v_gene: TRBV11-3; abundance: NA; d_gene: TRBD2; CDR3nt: TGTGCCAGCAGCGCCTTTGGTAGCGGGGAAGAGACCCAGTACTTC; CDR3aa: CASSAFGSGEETQYF
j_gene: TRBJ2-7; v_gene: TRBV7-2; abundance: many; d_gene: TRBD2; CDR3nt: TGTGCCAGCACCTCCCTAGCGGGGCCACCCTACGAGCAGTACTTC; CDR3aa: CASTSLAGPPYEQYF